The 11 T cell receptor beta chains below all came from one sample that was sequenced in a study of cytomegalovirus exposure and HLA in healthy donors. It was with 60 Vbeta and 13 Jbeta primers that the PCR ran. Sequencing was performed with immunoSEQ multiplex PCR; in TCRdb, only in-frame clones are kept and a portion is missing. The sample has 130,000 to 150,000 clones; about three quarters are singletons. The sample was PBMCs. The receptors were sampled from a man aged 35 to 55 in good health and CMV-seropositive.

This sequence joins TRBV7-8 and TRBJ2-2; the D gene is possibly TRBD2 (6 bases). Germline CDR1 is SGHVS and CDR2 is FQNEAQ. The CDR3 contains 13 residues. The V and J ends lost 9 bases and 0 bases respectively, with 8 bases between them. The CDR3 DNA reads as TGTGCCAGAGGACTACCGAACACCGGGGAGCTGTTTTTT. It specifies CARGLPNTGELFF.

This rearrangement joins TRBV6-6 to TRBJ2-6; D may be TRBD2 (5 bases). With 2 bases removed from V and 2 bases from J, the gap between germline ends came to 10 bases. Germline loops: CDR1 MNHNY, CDR2 SVGAGI (reference sequence). This CDR3 has 16 residues. CDR3 coding DNA: TGTGCCAGCAGTTACGGGGTGGGAGCTGGGGCCAACGTCCTGACTTTC. Protein product: CASSYGVGAGANVLTF.

The CDR3 sequence is CASSVEVDNEKLFF. In nucleotides, the CDR3 is TGTGCCAGCAGTGTGGAGGTGGATAATGAAAAACTGTTTTTT. The chain is built from TRBV2 and TRBJ1-4; unclear D gene. Looked up from germline, CDR1 is SNHLY and CDR2 is FYNNEI. This CDR3 comprises 14 residues. V lost 4 bases and J lost 4, with 10 bases in between.

The rearrangement links TRBV7-9 to TRBJ1-6, with D uncertain. The V end was cut by 1 base, the J end by 7 bases, with 11 bases between. CDR3 length: 15 residues. Germline V gives CDR1 SEHNR, CDR2 FQNEAQ (reference sequence). The CDR3 protein is CASSLVANENSPLHF. The CDR3 coding sequence is TGTGCCAGCAGCTTAGTGGCCAACGAAAATTCACCCCTCCACTTT.

This clone showed up just a few times. This chain uses TRBV6-6 with TRBJ2-5; tentatively, D is TRBD1 (6 bases). The CDR3 sequence is 13 residues long. Trimming stripped 6 bases from V and 5 bases from J, with 13 bases between. Germline V CDR1 and CDR2: MNHNY, SVGAGI (reference sequence). CDR3 residues: CASSQQGAETQYF. Here the CDR3 DNA reads TGTGCCAGCAGCCAACAGGGAGCGGAGACCCAGTACTTC.

The rearrangement joins TRBV6-5 to TRBJ1-1; tentative D call: TRBD1 (5 bases). This CDR3 contains 14 residues. The V end was cut by 5 bases, the J end by 7 bases, with 17 bases between. Looked up from germline, CDR1 is MNHEY and CDR2 is SVGAGI. CDR3 DNA: TGTGCCAGCAGTACCTCTCAGGTGGGGGGTGAAGCTTTCTTT. This codes for CASSTSQVGGEAFF.

The chain recombines TRBV19 with TRBJ2-7; D is possibly TRBD1 (6 bases). V lost 11 bases and J 0 bases, leaving 20 bases between the germline ends. This CDR3 has 15 residues. Germline V CDR1 and CDR2: LNHDA, SQIVND (reference sequence). CDR3 residues: CASSSWGPSSYEQYF. The CDR3 coding sequence is TGTGCCTCATCCTCCTGGGGGCCGAGCTCCTACGAGCAGTACTTC.

J is TRBJ2-1 and V is TRBV7-3; tentative D call: TRBD1 (6 bases). The CDR3 runs to 16 residues. Germline values: CDR1 SGHTA, CDR2 FQGTGA. V lost 1 base, J lost 3 bases, and 13 bases lay in between. The CDR3 DNA is TGTGCCAGCAGCTTAATATTGGGGGCTGGCTACAATGAGCAGTTCTTC. Its translation: CASSLILGAGYNEQFF.

The CDR3 loop is CATGDSTDTGELFF. The CDR3 coding sequence is TGTGCCACCGGGGATTCGACGGACACCGGGGAGCTGTTTTTT. The chain couples TRBV10-3 to TRBJ2-2, with D perhaps matching TRBD2 (5 bases). Germline V gene lookup returns CDR1 ENHRY and CDR2 SYGVKD. The CDR3 is made up of 14 amino acids. The V end lost 10 bases, the J end lost 3 bases, and 15 bases lay between the germline ends.

The chain couples TRBV6-4 to TRBJ1-1; D is possibly TRBD1 (5 bases). The germline V gene has CDR1 MRHNA and CDR2 SNTAGT. V was pared by 5 bases and J by 3 bases, with 10 bases between. The CDR3 contains 13 residues. The CDR3 DNA reads as TGTGCCAGCAGTCAGGGCAGGGACACTGAAGCTTTCTTT. Translating gives CASSQGRDTEAFF.

The chain employs TRBV19 and TRBJ2-7; 8 bases agree with TRBD1. The ends lost 6 bases at V and 5 bases at J; junction bases unmatched: 6. The CDR3 runs to 13 residues. Germline V lookup: CDR1 LNHDA, CDR2 SQIVND (reference sequence). DNA for the CDR3: TGTGCCAGTAGCCGGGGACAGGTGGACGAGCAGTACTTC. Encoded protein: CASSRGQVDEQYF.